These 10 T cell receptor beta chains were sequenced from one sample in a study of T cell responses to AZD1222 COVID-19 vaccine (dated by TCRdb to about 2021). This specimen's time point label, per the study, means: baseline before first vaccination. The library was built by means of the immunoSEQ multiplex PCR assay. Not all clones reach the TCRdb copy of this immuneACCESS table, which keeps in-frame sequences only. Checked studies attribute under half of the gap to unresolved V genes and leave the rest unexplained. Counted in this sample were 95,000 to 150,000 clones; roughly 88% of them appeared once. About 6% of the sample is held by the ten biggest clonotypes. Sequencing used peripheral blood, obtained on day 0 of AZD1222 vaccination. These receptors came from an adult in good health.

The chain has TRBV5-1 and TRBJ1-1, with D possibly matching TRBD1 (6 bases). This CDR3 contains 14 residues. V was shortened by 3 bases and J by 5 bases, with 14 bases between the two germline ends. Germline lookup yields CDR1 SGHRS and CDR2 YFSETQ. The CDR3 DNA reads as TGCGCCAGCAGCTCCACAGTGGGGGCGACTGAAGCTTTCTTT. Protein: CASSSTVGATEAFF.

The gene calls are TRBV21-1 and TRBJ1-2; the table's D call, TRBD1, has no DNA check behind it. TRBV21-1 counts as a pseudogene. There are 15 residues in the CDR3. CDR3 DNA: TGTGCCAGCAGCTCCCGAACCACAGGCCTCTATGGCTACACCTTC. This codes for CASSSRTTGLYGYTF.

This clone has only a few counts. This sequence joins TRBV27 and TRBJ2-7; D uncertain. The germline V and J ends were trimmed by 8 bases and 3 bases, with 11 bases remaining between them. CDR3 size: 12 residues. CDR1 and CDR2 from the germline V gene are MNHEY and SMNVEV (reference sequence). The CDR3 DNA reads TGTGCCAGCGGAGACACCCTCTACGAGCAGTACTTC. It codes for CASGDTLYEQYF.

The V and J genes are TRBV3-1 (or the pseudogene TRBV3-2) and TRBJ2-7, with D hard to call. The V gene's germline CDR1 is LGHDT and CDR2 YNNKEL (reference sequence). Trimming removed 0 bases from V and 5 bases from J, with 11 bases in between. The CDR3 loop spans 14 amino acids. CDR3 nucleotides: TGTGCCAGCAGCCAAGAAGCGCTAGACAACGAGCAGTACTTC. Translation gives CASSQEALDNEQYF.

As to this clone: One end of the junction is discordant with germline, which a read error may explain. This rearrangement joins TRBV19 to TRBJ2-3, with 8 bases aligning to TRBD1. The CDR3 is made up of 15 amino acids. The V gene's germline CDR1 is LNHDA and CDR2 SQIVND (reference sequence). This chain's CDR3 is CAGSLAGGGTDTQYF. Here the CDR3 DNA reads TGTGCCGGTAGCCTTGCAGGGGGCGGCACAGATACGCAGTATTTT.

This rearrangement joins TRBV28 to TRBJ1-5; D is uncertain. Germline CDR1 reads MDHEN; CDR2 reads SYDVKM. V was pared by 2 bases and J by 7 bases, with 12 bases between. This CDR3 region has 14 residues. The CDR3 bases are TGTGCCAGCAGTTTAGCCCCCCCGGAACAGCCCCAGCATTTT. Protein sequence: CASSLAPPEQPQHF. Full variable domain (remainder filled in from reference TRBV28 and TRBJ1-5): DVKVTQSSRYLVKRTGEKVFLECVQDMDHENMFWYRQDPGLGLRLIYFSYDVKMKEKGDIPEGYSVSREKKERFSLILESASTNQTSMYLCASSLAPPEQPQHFGDGTRLSIL.

This chain uses TRBV11-2 with TRBJ1-6; D gene ambiguous. The V gene's germline CDR1 is SGHAT and CDR2 FQNNGV. The CDR3 has 15 residues. V shed 2 bases and J shed 7 bases, with 12 bases lying between them. The CDR3 DNA reads TGTGCCAGCAGCTTATTAGGTCAGCGAAATTCACCCCTCCACTTT. As protein: CASSLLGQRNSPLHF.

This clone appeared a single time. The V call is TRBV24-1, the J call TRBJ2-1; 12 bases agree with TRBD2. The CDR3 is 13 residues long. V lost 9 bases, J lost 10 bases, and 6 bases stayed unmatched. Germline V gene lookup returns CDR1 KGHDR and CDR2 SFDVKD. CDR3 amino acids: CATAGTSGPEQFF. The CDR3 region has the DNA TGTGCCACCGCCGGGACTAGCGGGCCCGAGCAGTTCTTC.

J is TRBJ2-2 and V is TRBV4-2; tentatively, D is TRBD1 (5 bases). Germline V lookup: CDR1 LGHNA, CDR2 YNFKEQ. There are 17 residues in the CDR3. V dropped 0 bases and J dropped 0 bases, with 11 bases sitting between them. The CDR3 loop reads CASSQDSDSSNTGELFF. Here the CDR3 DNA reads TGTGCCAGCAGCCAAGATAGTGACAGCTCGAACACCGGGGAGCTGTTTTTT.

The gene calls are TRBV30 and TRBJ1-5; D ambiguous. V lost 0 bases, J lost 4 bases, and 7 bases lay in between. This CDR3 comprises 13 residues. The germline CDR1 and CDR2 sequences are GTSNPN and SVGIG (reference sequence). CDR3 sequence: CAWSVRENQPQHF. The DNA for the CDR3 is TGTGCCTGGAGTGTACGGGAGAATCAGCCCCAGCATTTT.